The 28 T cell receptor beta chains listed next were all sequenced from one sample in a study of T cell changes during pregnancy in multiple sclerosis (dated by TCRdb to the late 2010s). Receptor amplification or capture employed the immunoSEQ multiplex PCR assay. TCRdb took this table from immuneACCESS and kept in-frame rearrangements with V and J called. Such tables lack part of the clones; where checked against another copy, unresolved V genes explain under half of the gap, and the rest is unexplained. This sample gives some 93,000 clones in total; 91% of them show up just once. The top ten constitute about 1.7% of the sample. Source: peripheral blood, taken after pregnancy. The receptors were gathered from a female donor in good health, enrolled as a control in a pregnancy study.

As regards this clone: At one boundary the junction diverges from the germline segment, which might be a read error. CDR3 nucleotides: TGTGCTAGCAGCGGCGACAACCAAGAGACCCAGTACTTC. Protein: CASSGDNQETQYF. This chain links TRBV7-7 with TRBJ2-5; weak D call: TRBD2 (5 bases). CDR1 and CDR2 from the germline V gene are SSHAT and FNYEAQ (reference sequence). This CDR3 comprises 13 residues.

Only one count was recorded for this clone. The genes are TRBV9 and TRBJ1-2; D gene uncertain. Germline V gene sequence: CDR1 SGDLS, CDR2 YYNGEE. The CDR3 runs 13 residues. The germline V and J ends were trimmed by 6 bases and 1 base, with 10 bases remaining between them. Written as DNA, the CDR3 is TGTGCCAGCACCCGGGAGCTTAACTATGGCTACACCTTC. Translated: CASTRELNYGYTF.

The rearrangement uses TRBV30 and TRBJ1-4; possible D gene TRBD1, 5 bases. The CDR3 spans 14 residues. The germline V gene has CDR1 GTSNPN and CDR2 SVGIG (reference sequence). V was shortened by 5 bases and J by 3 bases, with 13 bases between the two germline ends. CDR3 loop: CAWDRQGANEKLFF. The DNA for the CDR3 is TGTGCCTGGGACCGGCAGGGTGCTAATGAAAAACTGTTTTTT.

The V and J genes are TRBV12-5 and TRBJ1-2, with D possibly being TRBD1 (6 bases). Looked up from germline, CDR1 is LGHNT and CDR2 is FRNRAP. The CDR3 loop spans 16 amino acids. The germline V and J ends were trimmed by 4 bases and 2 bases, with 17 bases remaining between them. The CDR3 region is CASGWGPRTVNYGYTF. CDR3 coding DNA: TGTGCTAGTGGTTGGGGGCCCAGGACGGTAAACTATGGCTACACCTTC.

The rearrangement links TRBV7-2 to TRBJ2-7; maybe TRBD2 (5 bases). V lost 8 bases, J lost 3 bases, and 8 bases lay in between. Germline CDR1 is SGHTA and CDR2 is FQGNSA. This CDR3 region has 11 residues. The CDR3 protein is CASSGFYEQYF. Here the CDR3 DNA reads TGTGCCAGCTCGGGGTTCTACGAGCAGTACTTC.

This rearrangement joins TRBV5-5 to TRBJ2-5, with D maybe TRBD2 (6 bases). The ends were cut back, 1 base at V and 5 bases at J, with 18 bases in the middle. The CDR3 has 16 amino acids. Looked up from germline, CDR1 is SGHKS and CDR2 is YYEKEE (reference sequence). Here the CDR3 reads CASSLNLALMPETQYF. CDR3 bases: TGTGCCAGCAGCTTGAATCTAGCGTTGATGCCGGAGACCCAGTACTTC.

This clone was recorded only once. CDR3 region: CASRPYRSSRYGYTF. DNA for the CDR3: TGTGCCAGCAGGCCATACAGGTCGTCAAGGTATGGCTACACCTTC. V and J are TRBV28 and TRBJ1-2; possibly TRBD1 for D (5 bases). This CDR3 has 15 amino acids. From germline, CDR1 is MDHEN and CDR2 SYDVKM. Trimming left V 6 bases short and J 5 bases short, with 19 bases between.

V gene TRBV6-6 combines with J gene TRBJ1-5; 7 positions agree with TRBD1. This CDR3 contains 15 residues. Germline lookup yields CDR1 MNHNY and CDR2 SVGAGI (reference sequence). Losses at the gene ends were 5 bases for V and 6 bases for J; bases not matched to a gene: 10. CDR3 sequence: CASSQRQGKIQPQHF. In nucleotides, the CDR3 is TGTGCCAGCAGTCAACGACAGGGCAAGATTCAGCCCCAGCATTTT.

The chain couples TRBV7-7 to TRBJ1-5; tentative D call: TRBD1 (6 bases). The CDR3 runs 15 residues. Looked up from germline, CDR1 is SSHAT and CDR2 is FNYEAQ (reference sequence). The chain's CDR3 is CASLSRGAKNQPQHF. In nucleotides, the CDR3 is TGTGCTTCCCTCTCCCGGGGGGCGAAAAATCAGCCCCAGCATTTT.

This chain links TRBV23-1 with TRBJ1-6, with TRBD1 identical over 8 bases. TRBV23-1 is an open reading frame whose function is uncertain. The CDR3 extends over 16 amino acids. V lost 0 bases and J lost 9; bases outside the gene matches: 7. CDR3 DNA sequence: TGCGCCAGCAGTCAATCTGGGACAGGTAGGGCTTCACCCCTCCACTTT. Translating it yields CASSQSGTGRASPLHF.

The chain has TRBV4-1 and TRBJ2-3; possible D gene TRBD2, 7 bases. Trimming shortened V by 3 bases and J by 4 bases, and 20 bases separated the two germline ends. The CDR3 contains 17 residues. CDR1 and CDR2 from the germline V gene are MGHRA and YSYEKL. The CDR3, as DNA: TGCGCCAGCAGCCATCCTGGAAGGGGGGGGTTCGCAGATACGCAGTATTTT. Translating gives CASSHPGRGGFADTQYF.

As DNA, the CDR3 is TGTGCCAGCAGCCAATTGGACACCTTCAATCAGCCCCAGCATTTT. Protein sequence: CASSQLDTFNQPQHF. V gene TRBV7-2 combines with J gene TRBJ1-5; the D gene is possibly TRBD1 (5 bases). The germline CDR1 and CDR2 sequences are SGHTA and FQGNSA. V lost 5 bases, J lost 3 bases, and 14 bases lay in between. This CDR3 contains 15 residues.

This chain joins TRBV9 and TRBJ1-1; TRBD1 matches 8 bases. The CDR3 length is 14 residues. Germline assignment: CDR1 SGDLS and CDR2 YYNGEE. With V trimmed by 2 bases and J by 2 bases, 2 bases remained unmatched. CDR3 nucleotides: TGTGCCAGCAGCGTCGGGACAGGTAACACTGAAGCTTTCTTT. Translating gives CASSVGTGNTEAFF.

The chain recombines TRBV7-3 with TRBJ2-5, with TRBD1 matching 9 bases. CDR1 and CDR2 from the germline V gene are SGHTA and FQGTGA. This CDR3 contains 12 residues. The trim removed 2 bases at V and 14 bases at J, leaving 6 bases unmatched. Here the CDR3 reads CASSLAEGQGYF. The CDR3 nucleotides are TGTGCCAGCAGCTTAGCCGAGGGACAGGGATACTTC.

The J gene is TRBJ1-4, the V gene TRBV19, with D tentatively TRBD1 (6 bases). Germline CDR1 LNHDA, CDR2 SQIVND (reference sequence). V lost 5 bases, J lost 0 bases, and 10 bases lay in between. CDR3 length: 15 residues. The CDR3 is CASSPRTATNEKLFF. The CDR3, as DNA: TGTGCCAGTAGTCCCCGGACAGCAACTAATGAAAAACTGTTTTTT.

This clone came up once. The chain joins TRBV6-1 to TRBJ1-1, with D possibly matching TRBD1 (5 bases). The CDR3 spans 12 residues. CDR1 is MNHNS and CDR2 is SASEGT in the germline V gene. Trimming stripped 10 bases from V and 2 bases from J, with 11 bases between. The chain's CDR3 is CATGVENTEAFF. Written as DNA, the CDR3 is TGTGCCACGGGGGTAGAAAACACTGAAGCTTTCTTT.

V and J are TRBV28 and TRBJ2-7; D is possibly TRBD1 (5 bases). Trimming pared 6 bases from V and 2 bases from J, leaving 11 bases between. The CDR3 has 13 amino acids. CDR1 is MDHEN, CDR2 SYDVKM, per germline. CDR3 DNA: TGTGCCAGCAGATCCCCAGGGACCTACGAGCAGTACTTC. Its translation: CASRSPGTYEQYF.

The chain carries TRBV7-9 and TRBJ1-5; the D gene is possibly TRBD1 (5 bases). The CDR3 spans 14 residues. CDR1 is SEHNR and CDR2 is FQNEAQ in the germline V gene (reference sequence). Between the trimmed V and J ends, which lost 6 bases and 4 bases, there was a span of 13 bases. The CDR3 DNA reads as TGTGCCAGCAGTTCACAGGCAAATAATCAGCCCCAGCATTTT. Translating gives CASSSQANNQPQHF.

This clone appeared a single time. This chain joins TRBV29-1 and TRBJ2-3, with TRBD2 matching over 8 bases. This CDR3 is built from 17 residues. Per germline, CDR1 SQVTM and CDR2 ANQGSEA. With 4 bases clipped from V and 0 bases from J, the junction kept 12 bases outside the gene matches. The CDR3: CSVVGLGAGGSTDTQYF. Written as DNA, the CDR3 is TGCAGCGTTGTGGGGTTAGGGGCGGGGGGTAGCACAGATACGCAGTATTTT.

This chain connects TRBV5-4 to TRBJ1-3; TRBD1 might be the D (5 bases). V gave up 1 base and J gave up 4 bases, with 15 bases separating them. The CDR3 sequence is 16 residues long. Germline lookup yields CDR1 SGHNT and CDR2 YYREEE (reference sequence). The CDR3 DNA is TGTGCCAGCAGCTTGAGCGCGAAGGGGTCGGGAAACACCATATATTTT. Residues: CASSLSAKGSGNTIYF. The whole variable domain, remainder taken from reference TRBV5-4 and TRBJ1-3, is ETGVTQSPTHLIKTRGQQVTLRCSSQSGHNTVSWYQQALGQGPQFIFQYYREEENGRGNFPPRFSGLQFPNYSSELNVNALELDDSALYLCASSLSAKGSGNTIYFGEGSWLTVV.

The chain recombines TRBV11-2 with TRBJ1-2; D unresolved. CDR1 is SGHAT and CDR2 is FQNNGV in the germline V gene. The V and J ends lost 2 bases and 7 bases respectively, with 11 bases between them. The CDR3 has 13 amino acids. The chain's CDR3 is CASSLQQSGGYTF. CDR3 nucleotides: TGTGCCAGCAGCTTACAACAGTCCGGTGGCTACACCTTC. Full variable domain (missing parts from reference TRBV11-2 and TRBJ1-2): EAGVAQSPRYKIIEKRQSVAFWCNPISGHATLYWYQQILGQGPKLLIQFQNNGVVDDSQLPKDRFSAERLKGVDSTLKIQPAKLEDSAVYLCASSLQQSGGYTFGSGTRLTVV.

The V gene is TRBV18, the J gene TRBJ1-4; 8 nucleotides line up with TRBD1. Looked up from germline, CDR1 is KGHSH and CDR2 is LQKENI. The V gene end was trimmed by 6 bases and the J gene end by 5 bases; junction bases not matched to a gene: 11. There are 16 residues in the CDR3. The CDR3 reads CASSLYRQGKNEKLFF. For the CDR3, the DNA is TGTGCCAGCTCGCTTTACAGACAGGGGAAAAATGAAAAACTGTTTTTT.

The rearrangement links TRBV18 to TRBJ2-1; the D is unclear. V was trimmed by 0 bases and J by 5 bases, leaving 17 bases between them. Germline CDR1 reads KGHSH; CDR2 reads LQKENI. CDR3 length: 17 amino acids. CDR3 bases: TGTGCCAGCTCACCACCGAGAGGCAACCACCCCCACAATGAGCAGTTCTTC. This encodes CASSPPRGNHPHNEQFF.

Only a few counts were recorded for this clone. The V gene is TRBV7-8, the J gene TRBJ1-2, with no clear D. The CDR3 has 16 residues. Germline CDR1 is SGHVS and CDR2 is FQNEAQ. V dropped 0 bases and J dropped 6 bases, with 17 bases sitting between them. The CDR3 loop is CASSLAQSRRKNGYTF. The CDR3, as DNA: TGTGCCAGCAGCTTAGCGCAAAGTCGGAGGAAGAATGGCTACACCTTC.

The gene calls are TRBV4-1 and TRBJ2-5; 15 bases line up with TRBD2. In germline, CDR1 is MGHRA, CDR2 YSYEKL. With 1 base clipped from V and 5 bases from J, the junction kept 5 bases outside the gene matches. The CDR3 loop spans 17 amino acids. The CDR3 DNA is TGCGCCAGCAGCCAAGGGACTAGCGGGGGGGCCCGGGAGACCCAGTACTTC. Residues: CASSQGTSGGARETQYF.

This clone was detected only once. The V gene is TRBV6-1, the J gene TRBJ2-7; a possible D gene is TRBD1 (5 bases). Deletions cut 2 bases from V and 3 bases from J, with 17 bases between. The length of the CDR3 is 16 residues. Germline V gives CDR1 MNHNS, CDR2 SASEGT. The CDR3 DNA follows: TGTGCCAGCAGTGAATCCCATGTGGGGCAGCTCTACGAGCAGTACTTC. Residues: CASSESHVGQLYEQYF.

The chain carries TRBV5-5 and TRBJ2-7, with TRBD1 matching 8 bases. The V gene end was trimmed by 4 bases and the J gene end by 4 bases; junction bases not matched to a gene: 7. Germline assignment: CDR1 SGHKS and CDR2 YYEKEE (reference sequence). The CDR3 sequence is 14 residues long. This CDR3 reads CASSPHRGSYEQYF. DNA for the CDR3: TGTGCCAGCAGCCCGCACAGGGGGTCTTACGAGCAGTACTTC. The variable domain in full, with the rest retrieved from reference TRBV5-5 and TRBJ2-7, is DAGVTQSPTHLIKTRGQQVTLRCSPISGHKSVSWYQQVLGQGPQFIFQYYEKEERGRGNFPDRFSARQFPNYSSELNVNALLLGDSALYLCASSPHRGSYEQYFGPGTRLTVT.

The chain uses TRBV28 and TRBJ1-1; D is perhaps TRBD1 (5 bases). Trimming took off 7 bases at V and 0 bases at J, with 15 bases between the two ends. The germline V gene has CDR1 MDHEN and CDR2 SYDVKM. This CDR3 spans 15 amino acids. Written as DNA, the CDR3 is TGTGCCAGCAAAATAATCCGACAGATGAACACTGAAGCTTTCTTT. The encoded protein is CASKIIRQMNTEAFF.